The entry below describes one T cell receptor beta chain. Its antigen remains unknown. The sample is drawn from a study of Ad26.COV2.S vaccination and SARS-CoV-2 variants. Whole-study context: In the study, Ad26.COV2.S was injected intramuscularly once, or twice 56 days apart. Whole-study findings and limits: Vaccine and placebo recipients had similar non-spike TCR breadth. Ad26.COV2.S recipients had broader spike-specific TCRs (P = 0.0014).

The CDR3 totals 15 residues. J was trimmed by 4 bases and V by 0 bases; bases with no gene match: 4. Germline CDR1 and CDR2: SGHNT and YYREEE (reference sequence). As to treatment: roughly 18 received Ad26.COV2.S at low or high dose, single or two shots; about 5 received placebo; per-sample allocation not given. Sampling took place 63 days after the first vaccine or placebo injection. An Ad26 vector expressing Wuhan-strain SARS-CoV-2 spike constituted the vaccine. TCRdb's table, derived via immunoSEQ multiplex PCR, lists solely in-frame clones and lacks some. The table lists fewer than 400,000 clones, roughly 90% of them singletons.

V gene TRBV5-4 combines with J gene TRBJ1-2, with 9 bases matching TRBD1. Sequenced material: peripheral blood, taken in a trial of Ad26.COV2.S vaccine versus placebo. The clonotype originates from a person aged 18 to 59 who received the Ad26.COV2.S COVID-19 vaccine or a placebo. In nucleotides, the CDR3 is TGTGCCAGCAGCTTGGAGGGACAGGGATCCTATGGCTACACCTTC. Amino acids: CASSLEGQGSYGYTF.